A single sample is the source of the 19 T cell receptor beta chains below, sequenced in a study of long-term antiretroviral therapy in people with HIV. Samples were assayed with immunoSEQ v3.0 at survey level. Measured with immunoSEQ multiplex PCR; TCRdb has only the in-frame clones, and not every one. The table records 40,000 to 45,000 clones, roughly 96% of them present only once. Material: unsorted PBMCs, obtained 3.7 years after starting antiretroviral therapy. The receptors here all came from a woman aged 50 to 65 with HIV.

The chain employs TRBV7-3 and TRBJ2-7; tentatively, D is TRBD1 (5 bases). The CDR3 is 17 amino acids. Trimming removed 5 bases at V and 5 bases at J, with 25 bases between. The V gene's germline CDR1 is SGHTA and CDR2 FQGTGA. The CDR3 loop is CASSLPGPWLDTHEQYF. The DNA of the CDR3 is TGTGCCAGCAGCCTCCCCGGACCGTGGTTGGACACCCACGAGCAGTACTTC.

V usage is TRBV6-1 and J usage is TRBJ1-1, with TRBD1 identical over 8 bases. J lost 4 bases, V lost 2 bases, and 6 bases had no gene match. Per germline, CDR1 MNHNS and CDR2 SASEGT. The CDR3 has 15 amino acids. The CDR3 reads CASSERGTGGTEAFF. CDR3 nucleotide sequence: TGTGCCAGCAGTGAACGTGGGACAGGCGGCACTGAAGCTTTCTTT.

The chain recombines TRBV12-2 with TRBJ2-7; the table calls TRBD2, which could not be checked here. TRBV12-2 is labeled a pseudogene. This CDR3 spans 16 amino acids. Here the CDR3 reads CASRYGAGESSYEQYF. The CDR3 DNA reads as TGTGCAAGTCGCTACGGTGCGGGGGAGAGCTCCTACGAGCAGTACTTC.

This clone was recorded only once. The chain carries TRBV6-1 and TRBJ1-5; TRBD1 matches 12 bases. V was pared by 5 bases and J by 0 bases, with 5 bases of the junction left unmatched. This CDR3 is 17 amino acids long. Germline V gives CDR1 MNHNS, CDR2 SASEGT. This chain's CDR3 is CASSKGTGGRSNQPQHF. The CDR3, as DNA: TGTGCCAGCAGTAAAGGGACAGGGGGCCGTAGCAATCAGCCCCAGCATTTT.

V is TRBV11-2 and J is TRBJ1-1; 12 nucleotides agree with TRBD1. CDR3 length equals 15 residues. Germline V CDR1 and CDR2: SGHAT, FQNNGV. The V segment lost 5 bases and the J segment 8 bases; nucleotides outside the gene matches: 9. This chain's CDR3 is CASSLGTGGAGEAFF. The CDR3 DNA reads TGTGCCAGCAGCCTGGGGACAGGGGGCGCAGGGGAAGCTTTCTTT.

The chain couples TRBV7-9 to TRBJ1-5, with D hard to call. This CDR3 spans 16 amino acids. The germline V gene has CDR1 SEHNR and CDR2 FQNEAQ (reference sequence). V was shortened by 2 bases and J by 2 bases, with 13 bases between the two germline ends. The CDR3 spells CASSLIVALGNQPQHF. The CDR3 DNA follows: TGTGCCAGCAGCTTAATCGTAGCATTGGGCAATCAGCCCCAGCATTTT.

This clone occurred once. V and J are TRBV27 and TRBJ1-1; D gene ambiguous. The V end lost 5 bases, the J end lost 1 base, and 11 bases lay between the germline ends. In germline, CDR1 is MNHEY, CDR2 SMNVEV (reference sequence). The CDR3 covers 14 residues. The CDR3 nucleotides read TGTGCCAGCAGTCGCAACCTAGGGAACACTGAAGCTTTCTTT. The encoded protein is CASSRNLGNTEAFF.

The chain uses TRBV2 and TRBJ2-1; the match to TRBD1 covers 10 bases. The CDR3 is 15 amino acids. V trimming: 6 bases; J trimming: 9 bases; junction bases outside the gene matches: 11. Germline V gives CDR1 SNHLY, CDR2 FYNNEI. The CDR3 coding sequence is TGTGCCAGCAGCCGACAGGGGGCTGTGGGTGGTGAGCAGTTCTTC. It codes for CASSRQGAVGGEQFF.

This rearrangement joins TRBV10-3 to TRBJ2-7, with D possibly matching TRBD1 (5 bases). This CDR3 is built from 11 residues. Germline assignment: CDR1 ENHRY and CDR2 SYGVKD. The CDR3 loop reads CATAGPYEQYF. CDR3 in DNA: TGTGCTACAGCAGGGCCCTACGAGCAGTACTTC.

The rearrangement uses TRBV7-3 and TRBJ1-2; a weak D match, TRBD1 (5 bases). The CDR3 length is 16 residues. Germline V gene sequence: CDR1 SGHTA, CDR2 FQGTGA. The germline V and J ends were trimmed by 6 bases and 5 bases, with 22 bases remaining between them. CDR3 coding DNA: TGTGCCAGCAGTCCCCCGGGGGAACCTGGGGGATATGGCTACACCTTC. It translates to CASSPPGEPGGYGYTF.

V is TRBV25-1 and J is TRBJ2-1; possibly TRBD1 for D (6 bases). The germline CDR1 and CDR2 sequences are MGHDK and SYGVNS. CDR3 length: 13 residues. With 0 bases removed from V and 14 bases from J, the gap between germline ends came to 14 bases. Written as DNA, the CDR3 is TGTGCCAGCAGTGAATATTCACAGGGTAAGGAGTTCTTC. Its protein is CASSEYSQGKEFF.

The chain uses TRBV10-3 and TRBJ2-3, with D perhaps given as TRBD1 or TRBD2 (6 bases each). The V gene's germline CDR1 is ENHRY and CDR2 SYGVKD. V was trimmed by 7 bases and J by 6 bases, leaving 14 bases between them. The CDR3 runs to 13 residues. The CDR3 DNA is TGTGCCATCACCGGGGGCAGGGTTGATACGCAGTATTTT. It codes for CAITGGRVDTQYF.

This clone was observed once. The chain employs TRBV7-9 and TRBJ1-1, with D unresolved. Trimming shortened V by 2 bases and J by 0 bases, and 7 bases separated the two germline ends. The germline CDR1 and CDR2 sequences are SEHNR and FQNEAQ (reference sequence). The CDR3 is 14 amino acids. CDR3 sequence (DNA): TGTGCCAGCAGCTTAACATCCGTGAACACTGAAGCTTTCTTT. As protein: CASSLTSVNTEAFF.

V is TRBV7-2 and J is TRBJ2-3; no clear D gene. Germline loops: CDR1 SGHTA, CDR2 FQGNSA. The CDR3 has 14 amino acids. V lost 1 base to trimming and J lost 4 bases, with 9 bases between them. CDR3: CASSLVRVADTQYF. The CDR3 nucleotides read TGTGCCAGCAGCTTAGTCCGGGTAGCAGATACGCAGTATTTT.

The CDR3 region has the DNA TGTGCCACCAGCAGAGATCCGACGGGGAAAGAGACCCAGTACTTC. Its protein is CATSRDPTGKETQYF. The chain has TRBV15 and TRBJ2-5, with D perhaps TRBD2 (5 bases). In germline, CDR1 is LNHNV, CDR2 YYDKDF (reference sequence). V lost 0 bases and J lost 3, with 11 bases in between. The CDR3 sequence is 15 residues long.

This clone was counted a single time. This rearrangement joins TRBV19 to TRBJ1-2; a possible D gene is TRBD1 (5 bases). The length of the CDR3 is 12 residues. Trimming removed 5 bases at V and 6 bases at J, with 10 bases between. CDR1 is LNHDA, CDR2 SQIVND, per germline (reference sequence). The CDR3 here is CASSASGHGYTF. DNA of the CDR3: TGTGCCAGTAGTGCCTCGGGACATGGCTACACCTTC. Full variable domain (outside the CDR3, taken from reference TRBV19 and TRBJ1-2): DGGITQSPKYLFRKEGQNVTLSCEQNLNHDAMYWYRQDPGQGLRLIYYSQIVNDFQKGDIAEGYSVSREKKESFPLTVTSAQKNPTAFYLCASSASGHGYTFGSGTRLTVV.

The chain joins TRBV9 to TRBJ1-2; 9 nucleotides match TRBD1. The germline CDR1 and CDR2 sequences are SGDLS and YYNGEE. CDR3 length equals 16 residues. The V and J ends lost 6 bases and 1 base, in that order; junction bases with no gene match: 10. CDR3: CASTLLGTGINYGYTF. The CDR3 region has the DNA TGTGCCAGCACCCTTTTGGGGACAGGGATTAACTATGGCTACACCTTC.

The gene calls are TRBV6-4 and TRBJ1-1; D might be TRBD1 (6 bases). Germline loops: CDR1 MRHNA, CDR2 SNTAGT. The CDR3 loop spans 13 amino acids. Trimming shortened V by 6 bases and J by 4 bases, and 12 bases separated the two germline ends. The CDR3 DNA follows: TGTGCCAGCAGCCAGACAGGACCCACTGAAGCTTTCTTT. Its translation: CASSQTGPTEAFF.

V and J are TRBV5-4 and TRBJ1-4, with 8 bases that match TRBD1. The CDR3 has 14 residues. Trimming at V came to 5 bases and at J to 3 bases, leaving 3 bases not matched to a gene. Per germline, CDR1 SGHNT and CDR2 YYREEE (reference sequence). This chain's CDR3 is CASSRQGSNEKLFF. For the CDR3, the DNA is TGTGCCAGCAGTCGACAGGGGTCTAATGAAAAACTGTTTTTT.